This T cell receptor (beta chain) was obtained from a study of cytomegalovirus exposure and HLA in healthy donors. Study outcomes and limitations: Owing to their indistinguishability, certain V segments, notably TRBV6-2 and TRBV6-3, were excluded. In a later analysis, CMV-associated beta chains were mostly HLA-associated, it appeared.

Amplification used 60 Vbeta primers and 13 Jbeta primers. Sequenced by immunoSEQ multiplex PCR; TCRdb stores in-frame clones only, minus some. Of 120,000 to 150,000 clones listed, roughly 80% are singletons. As concerns this clone: Its antigen is not identified.

This CDR3 is 13 amino acids long. The germline CDR1 and CDR2 sequences are LNHDA and SQIVND (reference sequence). V lost 4 bases and J lost 4, with 5 bases in between. The chain couples TRBV19 to TRBJ1-6; D is unclear. Sequenced: PBMCs. The TCR was taken from a female donor in good health and CMV-seronegative. DNA for the CDR3: TGTGCCAGTAGTAGCGGGTATAATTCACCCCTCCACTTT. It yields the protein CASSSGYNSPLHF.